These T cell receptor beta chains were read from a single sample in a study of shared clonotypes between healthy human individuals. The protocol was immunoSEQ multiplex PCR, while the TCRdb copy is restricted to in-frame clones and leaves out a portion. The sample lists roughly 2.2 million clones, under 95% seen once, with about 0.36% in the top ten. The sample comprised naive CD4+ T cells from PBMCs. All receptors derive from a man aged 18 to 29 in good health. Some clones in this sample may be carry-over from other donors' samples. The CDR3 runs from the conserved cysteine through the conserved F or W. Fields, in order: CDR3 protein, CDR3 DNA, D gene, V gene, J gene. The D gene is left open where the match is weak.

CDR3: CASRYQGAGTYEQYF
DNA: TGTGCCAGCAGATATCAGGGGGCAGGAACCTACGAGCAGTACTTC
D: TRBD1
V: TRBV28
J: TRBJ2-7

CDR3: CASSLNPRGRYEQYF
DNA: TGTGCCAGCAGTTTGAATCCCAGGGGGCGGTACGAGCAGTACTTC
D: TRBD1
V: TRBV28
J: TRBJ2-7

CDR3: CASTGRTNEKLFF
DNA: TGTGCCAGTACCGGAAGAACTAATGAAAAACTGTTTTTT
D: NA
V: TRBV19
J: TRBJ1-4

CDR3: CASSRRTGVYNEQFF
DNA: TGTGCCAGCAGTCGTAGGACAGGGGTCTACAATGAGCAGTTCTTC
D: TRBD1
V: TRBV6-5
J: TRBJ2-1

CDR3: CASSLGMPNYGYTF
DNA: TGTGCCAGCAGCTTAGGAATGCCAAACTATGGCTACACCTTC
D: NA
V: TRBV7-9
J: TRBJ1-2

CDR3: CSAPKGETQYF
DNA: TGCAGTGCTCCCAAAGGGGAGACCCAGTACTTC
D: NA
V: TRBV20-1
J: TRBJ2-5

CDR3: CASSYGESQGAKTQYF
DNA: TGTGCCAGCAGTTACGGGGAGAGTCAGGGGGCAAAGACCCAGTACTTC
D: TRBD1
V: TRBV6-5
J: TRBJ2-5

CDR3: CATAFGSGAADTQYF
DNA: TGTGCCACCGCTTTCGGTAGCGGGGCGGCAGATACGCAGTATTTT
D: TRBD2
V: TRBV9
J: TRBJ2-3

CDR3: CASSLVPMNTEAFF
DNA: TGCGCCAGCAGCTTGGTTCCGATGAACACTGAAGCTTTCTTT
D: NA
V: TRBV5-1
J: TRBJ1-1

CDR3: CASSGTGTLSYEQYF
DNA: TGTGCCAGCAGTGGAACCGGGACACTCTCCTACGAGCAGTACTTC
D: NA
V: TRBV28
J: TRBJ2-7